This T cell receptor (beta chain) was captured in a study of blood T cell repertoires in COVID-19. At the level of the study: COVID-19 samples, acute and convalescent, were from the United States, Italy and Spain.

Libraries were prepared by immunoSEQ multiplex PCR; TCRdb keeps only in-frame clonotypes and omits some of them. The sample contains 150,000 to 200,000 clones, 80% to 90% of which appear only once. Losses at the gene ends were 2 bases for V and 4 bases for J; bases not matched to a gene: 5. The CDR3 has 16 amino acids. Germline V CDR1 and CDR2: MNHEY, SVGEGT. The clonotype originates from a young man who had recovered from COVID-19. The sample consisted of peripheral blood. The chain links TRBV6-2 or TRBV6-3 to TRBJ1-5; 10 bases align to TRBD1. The chain's CDR3 is CASSYGTGAGNQPQHF. The CDR3, as DNA: TGTGCCAGCAGTTACGGGACAGGGGCAGGGAATCAGCCCCAGCATTTT.